This T cell receptor (beta chain) originates from a study of CD8 T cells in ankylosing spondylitis. The TCR beta libraries were generated through quantitative 5'-RACE incorporating molecular barcodes. TCRdb re-analysed the 5' RACE reads in MiXCR, keeping a single row per CDR3 protein. The sample records about 190,000 distinct CDR3 sequences, over 10% being singletons. This clonotype has a count of ten or more. V was clipped by 5 bases and J by 1 base, with 10 bases between them. This CDR3 contains 14 residues. Germline V gene sequence: CDR1 SGHRS, CDR2 YFSETQ. The receptor's source is a female donor with ankylosing spondylitis or in good health (not recorded which). The sample taken for sequencing was blood, either unsorted or a sorted T cell fraction (not recorded which). The rearrangement links TRBV5-1 to TRBJ2-1; D call uncertain. The CDR3 DNA is TGCGCCAGCAGTTATACGGGTTCCTACAATGAGCAGTTCTTC. The encoded protein is CASSYTGSYNEQFF.